One and the same sample provided the 10 T cell receptor beta chains below, sequenced in a study of tissue T cells after allogeneic stem cell transplantation. This table comes from immunoSEQ multiplex PCR, and its TCRdb copy is limited to in-frame clones, with some not included. The repertoire has approximately 7,300 clones, around half of them found once; the top ten carry 12%. The time point was: mouse harvest day 7 after allogeneic transplant. Each mouse received 10^7 T-cell-depleted marrow cells plus 10^6 splenic CD5+ T cells by tail vein. The sequenced material came from lymph node tissue. Receptors originate from a female BALB/c mouse given C57BL/6 T cells with graft-versus-host disease after an allogeneic hematopoietic cell transplant.

Concerning this clone: Gene names are mouse gene names. The read falls 1 residue short of the CDR3 end, and the missing part is taken from the germline J gene. The rearrangement joins TRBV13-1 to TRBJ2-2, with D maybe TRBD2 (6 bases). The ends were cut back, 1 base at V and 0 bases at J, with 10 bases in the middle. Germline V gene sequence: CDR1 NSHNY, CDR2 SYGAGN. This CDR3 has 16 residues. The CDR3 bases that were read are TGTGCCAGCAGTGATAGCCTGGGGACAAACACCGGGCAGCTCTAC. Translating it yields CASSDSLGTNTGQLY. The whole CDR3 sequence is CASSDSLGTNTGQLYF.

Turning to this clone: The gene names here belong to mouse. The observed sequence ends 1 residue before the CDR3 terminus, with the missing tail filled in from the germline J gene. The chain carries TRBV31 and TRBJ2-1, with a weak D call TRBD2 (6 bases). CDR3 length: 14 amino acids. Germline assignment: CDR1 GKSSPN and CDR2 SITVG. V was shortened by 2 bases and J by 0 bases, with 8 bases between the two germline ends. The part of the CDR3 DNA that was read is TGTGCCTGGAGTTTTGGGGGTAACTATGCTGAGCAGTTC. This gives the protein CAWSFGGNYAEQF. The entire CDR3 protein reads CAWSFGGNYAEQFF. Looking up the rest from reference TRBV31 and TRBJ2-1 gives the full variable domain: AQTIHQWPVAEIKAVGSPLSLGCTIKGKSSPNLYWYWQATGGTLQQLFYSITVGQVESVVQLNLSASRPKDDQFILSTEKLLLSHSGFYLCAWSFGGNYAEQFFGPGTRLTVL.

For this clone: Gene names and germline refer to mouse. The missing CDR3 end, 1 residue past where the read stops, is filled in from the germline J gene. The genes are TRBV26 and TRBJ1-4, with D unclear. Germline CDR1 is KGHPV and CDR2 is FQNQEV (reference sequence). Trimming removed 3 bases from V and 5 bases from J, with 4 bases in between. This CDR3 is built from 12 residues. The CDR3 bases that were read are TGTGCCAGCAGTCTACAAAACGAAAGATTATTT. It codes for CASSLQNERLF. The entire CDR3 protein is CASSLQNERLFF.

On this clone: The gene symbols are mouse symbols. Coverage ceases 1 residue before the CDR3 finishes, and the germline J gene fills in the end. This chain uses TRBV26 with TRBJ1-1; no clear D gene. Germline values: CDR1 KGHPV, CDR2 FQNQEV (reference sequence). The germline V and J ends were trimmed by 2 bases and 0 bases, with 7 bases remaining between them. There are 14 residues in the CDR3. Incomplete CDR3 DNA: TGTGCCAGCAGTCTGGACAATGCAAACACAGAAGTCTTC. Its translation is CASSLDNANTEVF. In full, the CDR3 reads CASSLDNANTEVFF.

As to this clone: Genes and germline come from the mouse. The observed sequence ends 1 residue before the CDR3 terminus, with the missing tail filled in from the germline J gene. J is TRBJ2-5 and V is TRBV26; a weak D match, TRBD2 (5 bases). The germline V and J ends were trimmed by 0 bases and 6 bases, with 10 bases remaining between them. The CDR3 sequence is 14 residues long. Germline CDR1 is KGHPV and CDR2 is FQNQEV (reference sequence). CDR3 region: CASSLSWGRDTQYF. CDR3 bases read: TGTGCCAGCAGTCTGTCTTGGGGAAGGGACACCCAGTAC. The full variable domain, in which reference TRBV26 and TRBJ2-5 provide the parts outside the CDR3, is NSKVIQTPRYLVKGQGQKAKMRCIPEKGHPVVFWYQQNKNNEFKFLINFQNQEVLQQIDMTEKRFSAECPSNSPCSLEIQSSEAGDSALYLCASSLSWGRDTQYFGPGTRLLVL.

The sample holds a few counts of this clone. Each gene name is a mouse one. The read falls 1 residue short of the CDR3 end, and the missing part is taken from the germline J gene. The V and J genes are TRBV19 and TRBJ2-7, with D possibly being TRBD1 (6 bases). V was trimmed by 2 bases and J by 0 bases, leaving 9 bases between them. The CDR3 has 14 amino acids. The germline V gene has CDR1 FNHDT and CDR2 SITEND (reference sequence). The CDR3 bases that were read are TGTGCCAGCAGTATGGGGACATTCTCCTATGAACAGTAC. Its translation: CASSMGTFSYEQY. In full, the CDR3 reads CASSMGTFSYEQYF.

This clone was seen only a few times. Gene names and germline refer to mouse. The sequence runs out 1 residue before the end of the CDR3; the remainder is reconstructed from the germline J gene. The chain couples TRBV14 to TRBJ2-7; 7 bases align to TRBD2. There are 14 residues in the CDR3. The J segment lost 2 bases and the V segment lost 2 bases, leaving 4 bases of the junction unmatched. CDR1 and CDR2 from the germline V gene are SGHDT and FRDEAV. The sequenced CDR3 bases are TGTGCCAGCAGTTTGGCCTGGGGGACCTATGAACAGTAC. It specifies CASSLAWGTYEQY. The full CDR3 protein is CASSLAWGTYEQYF.

A remark on this clone: The genes are named according to mouse. Read data end 1 residue before the CDR3 end; the end is taken from the germline J gene. The chain uses TRBV4 and TRBJ2-5, with TRBD1 matching 7 bases. This CDR3 comprises 12 residues. CDR1 and CDR2 from the germline V gene are LGHDT and YNNKQL (reference sequence). Losses at the gene ends were 6 bases for V and 5 bases for J; bases not matched to a gene: 2. The CDR3 bases that were read are TGTGCCAGCAGTCACAGGGGAGACACCCAGTAC. Protein product: CASSHRGDTQY. The full CDR3 is CASSHRGDTQYF.

This clone turned up a few times. Gene names denote mouse genes. Incomplete CDR3 DNA: TGTGCAAGCAGCCTGACAGGGGGGAGCTCCTATGAACAGTAC. Protein product: CASSLTGGSSYEQY. The full CDR3 is CASSLTGGSSYEQYF. The gene calls are TRBV16 and TRBJ2-7; 9 nucleotides align to TRBD1. The read comes to an end 1 residue before the CDR3 does, leaving the germline J gene to fill in the end. Germline trimming cut 5 bases from V and 0 bases from J; bases unmatched to any gene: 5. The CDR3 totals 15 residues. Per germline, CDR1 SGHSA and CDR2 FRNQAP. Full variable domain (remainder filled in from reference TRBV16 and TRBJ2-7): NAGVIQTPRHKVTGKGQEATLWCEPISGHSAVFWYRQTIVQGLEFLTYFRNQAPIDDSGMPKERFSAQMPNQSHSTLKIQSTQPQDSAVYLCASSLTGGSSYEQYFGPGTRLTVL.

As for this clone: Gene labels here are mouse ones. Read data end 1 residue before the CDR3 end; the end is taken from the germline J gene. J is TRBJ1-1 and V is TRBV31; D is unclear. CDR3 length: 11 amino acids. V lost 0 bases and J 8 bases, leaving 7 bases between the germline ends. Germline V lookup: CDR1 GKSSPN, CDR2 SITVG. The part of the CDR3 DNA that was read is TGTGCCTGGAGTCTAGGGAGGGAAGTCTTC. Translated, it gives CAWSLGREVF. The full CDR3 protein is CAWSLGREVFF.